This TCR beta chain was profiled in a study of vaccination and CD4 T cells after COVID-19. The time point was: late sampling 161 to 241 days after vaccination in a few convalescent patients. Treatment here: roughly nine-day PBMC culture with coronavirus spike peptide pools or control peptides (ViraFEST assay). This clonotype occurred a few times. Its antigen is unknown. Once obtained from cultured CD4+ T cells, the DNA was sequenced using the Oncomine TCR Beta short-read assay. TCRdb recomputed calls from the PCR reads with MiXCR, one row per CDR3 protein. The sample contains about 21,000 distinct CDR3 sequences, roughly 50% of which appear only once. The TCR comes from a human donor who had recovered from COVID-19. The input for sequencing was CD4+ T cells from blood, cultured in vitro, taken about 7 months after SARS-CoV-2 vaccination.

The CDR3 region has the DNA TGTGCCAGCAGCTTAGAAGGAGGACTGCGTGAAGCTTTCTTT. This codes for CASSLEGGLREAFF. The chain links TRBV7-9 to TRBJ1-1; D is ambiguous. Germline V gene sequence: CDR1 SEHNR, CDR2 FQNEAQ (reference sequence). The V end was cut by 1 base, the J end by 7 bases, with 13 bases between. The CDR3 sequence is 14 residues long.